In its sample, the clone carrying this TCR beta chain was seen many times. The antigen remains unidentified. Preparation of the TCRbeta library was carried out with unique molecular identifiers. TCRdb used MiXCR to reprocess the PCR reads, holding one entry per CDR3 protein. This table holds approximately 500,000 distinct CDR3 sequences, roughly a tenth found once. This sample is part of a study of T-cell reconstitution after alpha-beta-depleted transplantation in children. Findings and caveats of the study: Surviving thymic progenitors and recipient T cells were the source of high TCRbeta diversity at day 60 in some patients. Most T-cell counts and diversity one year after the transplant came from T cells that were newly produced. Several hundred expanded graft clones reportedly supplied alpha-beta T cells about two months after transplant.

The junction had 5 bases not matched to a gene; V was cut back by 6 bases and J by 2 bases. Germline CDR1 and CDR2: ENHRY and SYGVKD. The CDR3 has 15 residues. The chain employs TRBV10-3 and TRBJ2-2; 8 nucleotides line up with TRBD1. Material: PBMCs, obtained before TCRalphabeta/CD19-depleted stem cell transplant. The TCR originated in a child younger than 10 with inherited bone marrow failure, due to receive a stem cell transplant. CDR3 sequence reads: CAIRPGQANTGELFF. For the CDR3, the DNA is TGTGCCATCAGACCGGGACAGGCCAACACCGGGGAGCTGTTTTTT.